This T cell receptor beta chain emerged from a study of follicular helper T cells after annual influenza vaccination. Study information: For some subjects, blood spans the 2013-2014, 2014-2015 and 2015-2016 annual vaccinations. Whole-study results and caveats: ICOS+CD38+ cTfh clonality tracked population frequency, and its change tracked circulating plasmablast change.

CDR3 length: 18 residues. Germline V gives CDR1 LGHNA, CDR2 YNFKEQ. V was cut by 0 bases and J by 5 bases, with 22 bases left in between. Vaccine contraindications, substance abuse, HIV/AIDS, active malignancy and active illness excluded donors. The table came from immunoSEQ multiplex PCR; TCRdb's copy has only in-frame clones and leaves some out. The sample contains 9,900 or so clones, 70% to 85% of which appear only once. A word on this clone: Its antigen is currently unknown.

The genes are TRBV4-2 and TRBJ1-1, with D maybe TRBD1 (5 bases). This TCR was recovered from an adult who received the influenza vaccine. This material consisted of CXCR5- memory CD4+ T cells sorted from blood, taken 6 weeks after influenza vaccination. As DNA, the CDR3 is TGTGCCAGCAGCCAAGATCCACAAAGCTCAGGGAGAAGAACTGAAGCTTTCTTT. Protein: CASSQDPQSSGRRTEAFF.